The clone carrying this TCR beta chain has a count of ten or more. Beta-chain TCR CDR3 regions were amplified from RNA transcripts. HTBI-primed first-round RT-PCR preceded second-round multiplex PCR. TCRdb reprocessed the multiplex PCR reads with MiXCR, giving one entry per CDR3 protein. Among about 1.1 million distinct CDR3 sequences listed, approximately 35% were seen once. The sample originates from a study of Graves' ophthalmopathy and Graves' hyperthyroidism. V lost 2 bases, J lost 4 bases, and 9 bases lay in between. The germline V gene has CDR1 SQVTM and CDR2 ANQGSEA. This CDR3 contains 12 residues.

This receptor was obtained from an adult man with Graves' hyperthyroidism. The chain recombines TRBV29-1 with TRBJ2-7; D unclear. Sequenced sample: peripheral blood or thyroid tissue (not recorded which). This chain's CDR3 is CSVESNDYEQYF. The CDR3 DNA follows: TGCAGCGTTGAATCAAATGATTACGAGCAGTACTTC.